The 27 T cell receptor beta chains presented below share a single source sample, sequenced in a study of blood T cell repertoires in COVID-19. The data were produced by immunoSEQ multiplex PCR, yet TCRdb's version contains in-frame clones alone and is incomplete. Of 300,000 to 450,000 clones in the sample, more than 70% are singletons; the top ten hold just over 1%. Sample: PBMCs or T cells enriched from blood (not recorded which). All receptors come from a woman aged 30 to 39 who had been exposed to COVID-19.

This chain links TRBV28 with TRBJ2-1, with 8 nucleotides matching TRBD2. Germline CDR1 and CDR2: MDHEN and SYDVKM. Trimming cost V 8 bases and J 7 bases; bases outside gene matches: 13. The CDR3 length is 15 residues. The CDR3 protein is CASGPVGASGNEQFF. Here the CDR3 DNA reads TGTGCCAGCGGGCCCGTGGGGGCTAGCGGGAATGAGCAGTTCTTC. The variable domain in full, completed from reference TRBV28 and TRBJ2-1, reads DVKVTQSSRYLVKRTGEKVFLECVQDMDHENMFWYRQDPGLGLRLIYFSYDVKMKEKGDIPEGYSVSREKKERFSLILESASTNQTSMYLCASGPVGASGNEQFFGPGTRLTVL.

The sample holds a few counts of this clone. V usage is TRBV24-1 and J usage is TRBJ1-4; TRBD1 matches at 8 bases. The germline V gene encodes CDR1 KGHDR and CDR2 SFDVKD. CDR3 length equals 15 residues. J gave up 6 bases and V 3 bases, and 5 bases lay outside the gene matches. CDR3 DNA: TGTGCCACCAGTGATCCGCAGGGGGCACATGAAAAACTGTTTTTT. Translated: CATSDPQGAHEKLFF.

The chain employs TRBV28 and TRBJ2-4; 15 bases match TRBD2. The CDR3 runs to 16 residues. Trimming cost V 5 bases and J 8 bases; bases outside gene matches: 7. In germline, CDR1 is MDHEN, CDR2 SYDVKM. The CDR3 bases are TGTGCCAGCAGTCTTGGGACTAGCGGGAGGAGGGACATTCAGTACTTC. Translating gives CASSLGTSGRRDIQYF.

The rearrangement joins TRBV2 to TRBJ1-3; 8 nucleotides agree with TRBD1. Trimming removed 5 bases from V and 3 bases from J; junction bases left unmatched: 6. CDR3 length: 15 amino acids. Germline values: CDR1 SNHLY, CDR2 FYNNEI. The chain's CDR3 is CASSPQGANGNTIYF. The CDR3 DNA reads TGTGCCAGCAGTCCCCAGGGGGCTAATGGAAACACCATATATTTT.

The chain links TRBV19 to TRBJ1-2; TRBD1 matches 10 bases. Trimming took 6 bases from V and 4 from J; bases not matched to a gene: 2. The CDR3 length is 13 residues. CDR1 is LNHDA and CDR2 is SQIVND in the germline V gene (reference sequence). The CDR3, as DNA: TGTGCCAGTAGGGGACAGGGGATCTATGGCTACACCTTC. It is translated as CASRGQGIYGYTF.

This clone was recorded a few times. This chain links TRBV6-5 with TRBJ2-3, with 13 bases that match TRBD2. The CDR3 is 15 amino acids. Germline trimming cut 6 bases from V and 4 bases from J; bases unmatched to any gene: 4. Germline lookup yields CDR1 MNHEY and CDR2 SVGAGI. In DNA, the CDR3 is TGTGCCAGCAGCCCACTAGCGGGAGGGGCAGATACGCAGTATTTT. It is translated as CASSPLAGGADTQYF.

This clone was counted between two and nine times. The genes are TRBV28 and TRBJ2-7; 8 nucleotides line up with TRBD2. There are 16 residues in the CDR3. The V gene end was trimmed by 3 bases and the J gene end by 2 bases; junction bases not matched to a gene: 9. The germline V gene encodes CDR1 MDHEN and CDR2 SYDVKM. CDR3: CASSFHLAGLTYEQYF. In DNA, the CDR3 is TGTGCCAGCAGTTTCCATCTAGCGGGCCTCACCTACGAGCAGTACTTC.

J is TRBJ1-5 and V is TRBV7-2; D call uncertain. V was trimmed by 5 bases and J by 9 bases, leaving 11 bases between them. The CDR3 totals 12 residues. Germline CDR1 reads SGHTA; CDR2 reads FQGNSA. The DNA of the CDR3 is TGTGCCAGCAGCCCCGGGGTAGGGCCCCAGCATTTT. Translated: CASSPGVGPQHF.

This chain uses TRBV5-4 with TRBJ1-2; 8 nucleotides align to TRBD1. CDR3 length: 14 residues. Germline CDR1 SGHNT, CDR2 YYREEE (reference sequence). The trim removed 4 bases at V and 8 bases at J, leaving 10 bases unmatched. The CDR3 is CASSLDRVASGYTF. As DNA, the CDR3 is TGTGCCAGCAGCCTGGACAGGGTCGCAAGCGGCTACACCTTC.

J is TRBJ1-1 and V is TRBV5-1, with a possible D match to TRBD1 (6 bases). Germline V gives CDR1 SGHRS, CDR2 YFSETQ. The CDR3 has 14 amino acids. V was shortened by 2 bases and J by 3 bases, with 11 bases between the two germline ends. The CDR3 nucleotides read TGCGCCAGCAGCTTTGATGGGGGCCACACTGAAGCTTTCTTT. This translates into CASSFDGGHTEAFF.

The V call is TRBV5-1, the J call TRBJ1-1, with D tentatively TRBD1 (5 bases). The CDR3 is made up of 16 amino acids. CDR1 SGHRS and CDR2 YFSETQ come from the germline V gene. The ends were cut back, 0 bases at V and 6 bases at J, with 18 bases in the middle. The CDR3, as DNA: TGCGCCAGCAGCTTGGTCGTTGGGGGGATCCACTCTGAAGCTTTCTTT. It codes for CASSLVVGGIHSEAFF.

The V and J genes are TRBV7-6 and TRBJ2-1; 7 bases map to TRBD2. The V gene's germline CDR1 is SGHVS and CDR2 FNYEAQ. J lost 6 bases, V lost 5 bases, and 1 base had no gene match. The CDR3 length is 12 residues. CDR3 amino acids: CASSAGVNEQFF. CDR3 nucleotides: TGTGCCAGCAGCGCGGGGGTCAATGAGCAGTTCTTC.

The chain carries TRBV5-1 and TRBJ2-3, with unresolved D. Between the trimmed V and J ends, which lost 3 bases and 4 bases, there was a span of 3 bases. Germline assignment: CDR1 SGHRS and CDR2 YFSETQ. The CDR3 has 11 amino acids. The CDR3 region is CASSSADTQYF. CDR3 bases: TGCGCCAGCAGCTCGGCAGATACGCAGTATTTT.

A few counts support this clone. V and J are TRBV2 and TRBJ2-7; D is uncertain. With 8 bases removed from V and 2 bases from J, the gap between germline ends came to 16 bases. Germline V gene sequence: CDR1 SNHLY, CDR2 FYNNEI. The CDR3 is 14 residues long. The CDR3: CASYLENPTYEQYF. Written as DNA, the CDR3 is TGTGCCAGCTACCTAGAAAACCCCACCTACGAGCAGTACTTC. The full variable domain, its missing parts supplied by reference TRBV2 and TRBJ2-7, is EPEVTQTPSHQVTQMGQEVILRCVPISNHLYFYWYRQILGQKVEFLVSFYNNEISEKSEIFDDQFSVERPDGSNFTLKIRSTKLEDSAMYFCASYLENPTYEQYFGPGTRLTVT.

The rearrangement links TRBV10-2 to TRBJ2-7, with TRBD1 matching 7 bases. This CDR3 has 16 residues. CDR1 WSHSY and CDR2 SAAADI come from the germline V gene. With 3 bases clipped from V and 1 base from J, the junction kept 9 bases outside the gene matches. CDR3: CASSDPTGTASYEQYF. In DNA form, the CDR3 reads TGCGCCAGCAGTGATCCGACCGGGACAGCTTCCTACGAGCAGTACTTC.

The CDR3 sequence: CASSKSLDTQYF. The CDR3 bases are TGTGCCAGCAGTAAGAGTTTAGATACGCAGTATTTT. The rearrangement links TRBV28 to TRBJ2-3; the D is unclear. The CDR3 sequence is 12 residues long. Trimming took 5 bases from V and 5 from J, leaving 8 bases between them. Per germline, CDR1 MDHEN and CDR2 SYDVKM.

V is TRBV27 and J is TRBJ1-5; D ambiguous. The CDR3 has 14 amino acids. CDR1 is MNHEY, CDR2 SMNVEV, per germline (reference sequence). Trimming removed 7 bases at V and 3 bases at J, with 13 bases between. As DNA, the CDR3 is TGTGCCAGCACCTCGAGCGGGCACAATCAGCCCCAGCATTTT. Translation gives CASTSSGHNQPQHF.

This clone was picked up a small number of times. The CDR3 sequence: CASSLPGQTNYGYTF. The CDR3 DNA follows: TGTGCCAGCAGCTTGCCGGGACAGACTAACTATGGCTACACCTTC. This rearrangement joins TRBV11-2 to TRBJ1-2; TRBD1 agrees at 7 bases. Germline assignment: CDR1 SGHAT and CDR2 FQNNGV. After removal of 3 bases from V and 0 bases from J, the junction contained 4 bases not matched to a gene. The CDR3 runs 15 residues.

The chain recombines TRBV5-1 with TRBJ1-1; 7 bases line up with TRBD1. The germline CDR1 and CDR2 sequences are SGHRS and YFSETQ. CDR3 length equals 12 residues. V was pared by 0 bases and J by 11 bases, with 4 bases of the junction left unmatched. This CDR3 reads CASSLGQGDAFF. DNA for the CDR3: TGCGCCAGCAGCTTGGGACAGGGAGACGCTTTCTTT.

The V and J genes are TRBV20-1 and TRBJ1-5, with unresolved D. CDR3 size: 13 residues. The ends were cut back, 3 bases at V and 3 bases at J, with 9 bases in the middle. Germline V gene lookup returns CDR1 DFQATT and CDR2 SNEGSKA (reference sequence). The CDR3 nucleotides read TGCAGTGCTAGTAGTCAGAACAATCAGCCCCAGCATTTT. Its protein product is CSASSQNNQPQHF.

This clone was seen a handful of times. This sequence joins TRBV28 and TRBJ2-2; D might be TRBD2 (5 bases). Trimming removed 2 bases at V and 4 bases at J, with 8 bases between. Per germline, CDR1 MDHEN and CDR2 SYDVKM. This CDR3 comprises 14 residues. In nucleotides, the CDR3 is TGTGCCAGCAGTTTAGAACTAGGCACCGGGGAGCTGTTTTTT. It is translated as CASSLELGTGELFF.

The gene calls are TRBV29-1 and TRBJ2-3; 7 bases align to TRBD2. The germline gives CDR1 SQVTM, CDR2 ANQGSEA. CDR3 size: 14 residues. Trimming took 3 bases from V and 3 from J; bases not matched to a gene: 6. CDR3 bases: TGCAGCGTTGAGGGGGAGGGCCGTACAGATACGCAGTATTTT. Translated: CSVEGEGRTDTQYF.

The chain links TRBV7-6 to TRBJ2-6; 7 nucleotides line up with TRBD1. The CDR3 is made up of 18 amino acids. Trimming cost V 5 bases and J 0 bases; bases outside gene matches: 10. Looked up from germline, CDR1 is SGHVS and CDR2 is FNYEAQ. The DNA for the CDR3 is TGTGCCAGCAGCCCAGGAGGCAGGGGGAGCTCTGGGGCCAACGTCCTGACTTTC. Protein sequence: CASSPGGRGSSGANVLTF.

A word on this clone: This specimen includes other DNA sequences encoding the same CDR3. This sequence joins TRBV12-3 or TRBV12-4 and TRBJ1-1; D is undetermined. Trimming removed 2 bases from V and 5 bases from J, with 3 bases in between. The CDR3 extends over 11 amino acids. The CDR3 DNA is TGTGCCAGCAGTTTACGGACTGAAGCTTTCTTT. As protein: CASSLRTEAFF.

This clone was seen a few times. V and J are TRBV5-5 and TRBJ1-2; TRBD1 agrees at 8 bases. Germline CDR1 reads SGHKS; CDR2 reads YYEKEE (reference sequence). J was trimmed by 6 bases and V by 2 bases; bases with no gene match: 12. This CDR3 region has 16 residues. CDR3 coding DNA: TGTGCCAGCAGCTTCTTCGGGTCGACAGGGGTTAATGGCTACACCTTC. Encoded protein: CASSFFGSTGVNGYTF.

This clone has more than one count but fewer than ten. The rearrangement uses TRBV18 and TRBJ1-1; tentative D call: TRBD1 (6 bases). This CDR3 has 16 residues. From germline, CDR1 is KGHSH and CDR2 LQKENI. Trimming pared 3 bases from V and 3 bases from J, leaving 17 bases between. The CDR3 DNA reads TGTGCCAGCTCACCGATATCAGGGGTAAGAGACACTGAAGCTTTCTTT. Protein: CASSPISGVRDTEAFF.

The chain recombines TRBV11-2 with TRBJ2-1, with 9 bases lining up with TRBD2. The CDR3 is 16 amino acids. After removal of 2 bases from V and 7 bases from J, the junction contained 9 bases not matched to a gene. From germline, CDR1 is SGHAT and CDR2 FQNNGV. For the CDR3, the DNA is TGTGCCAGCAGCTTATTGCGCGGGAGGGCCAGGAATGAGCAGTTCTTC. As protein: CASSLLRGRARNEQFF. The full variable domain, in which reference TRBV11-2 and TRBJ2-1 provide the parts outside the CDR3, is EAGVAQSPRYKIIEKRQSVAFWCNPISGHATLYWYQQILGQGPKLLIQFQNNGVVDDSQLPKDRFSAERLKGVDSTLKIQPAKLEDSAVYLCASSLLRGRARNEQFFGPGTRLTVL.